The clone carrying this T cell receptor (beta chain) showed up many times. Its antigen is undetermined. The CDR3 totals 15 residues. Trimming shortened V by 5 bases and J by 4 bases, and 17 bases separated the two germline ends. Germline V gene data show CDR1 as LGHDT and CDR2 as YNNKEL (reference sequence). This sample was taken from a study of breast tumors, draining lymph nodes, adjacent tissues. Axillary draining lymph nodes of breast cancer patients supplied the node samples. Study results and caveats: Compared with lymph nodes, tumors were less diverse; compared with nontumor tissue, more. Data only fit, rather than demonstrated, lymph node origin of most tumor T cells. Luminal-like breast cancer showed significantly higher tumor–nontumor repertoire similarity than basal-like. Findings are consistent with lymph node origin and intratumoral expansion of most tumor T cells.

MiXCR, run by TCRdb on the multiplex PCR reads, gives a single entry per CDR3 protein. Here the sample spans over 250,000 distinct CDR3 sequences, 30% being singletons. Material: axillary lymph node tissue. The V and J genes are TRBV3-1 and TRBJ1-2, with D possibly TRBD1 on 6 matching bases. This clonotype was sampled from a female donor with breast cancer. Some clones in this sample may be carry-over from other donors' samples. CDR3: CASSTGGAGGYGYTF. In nucleotides, the CDR3 is TGTGCCAGCAGCACCGGGGGGGCGGGGGGCTATGGCTACACCTTC.